This T cell receptor (beta chain) comes out of a study of blood T cell repertoires in COVID-19. This CDR3 is 15 amino acids long. CDR1 is MNHEY, CDR2 SMNVEV, per germline (reference sequence). V dropped 4 bases and J dropped 0 bases, with 10 bases sitting between them. Sequencing was performed with immunoSEQ multiplex PCR; in TCRdb, only in-frame clones are kept and a portion is missing. Altogether 120,000 to 150,000 clones are present, around 90% being singletons, with the ten largest covering over 4%. This clone was recorded once. What was sequenced was PBMCs or T cells enriched from blood (not recorded which). This clonotype originated in a woman in her thirties or forties who had been exposed to COVID-19. The chain uses TRBV27 and TRBJ1-3; D is possibly TRBD1 (5 bases). The CDR3 DNA reads as TGTGCCAGCAGTTCCAGGGCATACTCTGGAAACACCATATATTTT. Protein sequence: CASSSRAYSGNTIYF.